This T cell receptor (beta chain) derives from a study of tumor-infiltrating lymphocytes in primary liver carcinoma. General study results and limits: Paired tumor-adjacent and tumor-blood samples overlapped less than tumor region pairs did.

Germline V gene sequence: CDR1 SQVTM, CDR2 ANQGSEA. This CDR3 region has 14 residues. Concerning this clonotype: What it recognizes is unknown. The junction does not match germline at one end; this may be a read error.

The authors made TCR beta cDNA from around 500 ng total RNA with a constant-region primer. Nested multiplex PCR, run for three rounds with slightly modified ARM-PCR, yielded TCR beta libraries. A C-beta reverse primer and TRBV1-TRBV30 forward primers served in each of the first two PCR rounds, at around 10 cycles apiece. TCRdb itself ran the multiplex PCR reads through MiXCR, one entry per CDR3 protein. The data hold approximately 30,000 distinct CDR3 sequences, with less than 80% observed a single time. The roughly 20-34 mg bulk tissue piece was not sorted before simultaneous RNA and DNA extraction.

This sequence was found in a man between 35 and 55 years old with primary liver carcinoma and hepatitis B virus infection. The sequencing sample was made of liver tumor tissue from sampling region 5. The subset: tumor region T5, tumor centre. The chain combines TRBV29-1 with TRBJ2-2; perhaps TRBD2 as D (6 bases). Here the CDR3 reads CSVPHSGGTGEPFF. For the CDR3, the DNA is TGCAGCGTTCCACATAGCGGAGGGACCGGGGAGCCGTTTTTT.